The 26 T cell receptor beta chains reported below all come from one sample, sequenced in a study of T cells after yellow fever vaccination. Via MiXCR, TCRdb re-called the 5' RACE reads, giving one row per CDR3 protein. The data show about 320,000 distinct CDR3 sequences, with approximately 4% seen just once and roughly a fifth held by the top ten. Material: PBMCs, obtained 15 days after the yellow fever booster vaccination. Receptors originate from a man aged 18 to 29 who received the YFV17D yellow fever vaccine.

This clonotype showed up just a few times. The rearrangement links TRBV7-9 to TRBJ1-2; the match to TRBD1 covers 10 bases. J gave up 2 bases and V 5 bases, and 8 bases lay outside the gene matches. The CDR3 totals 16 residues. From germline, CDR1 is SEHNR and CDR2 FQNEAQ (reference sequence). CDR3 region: CASSNTPGQGNYGYTF. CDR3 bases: TGTGCCAGCAGCAACACCCCGGGACAGGGGAACTATGGCTACACCTTC.

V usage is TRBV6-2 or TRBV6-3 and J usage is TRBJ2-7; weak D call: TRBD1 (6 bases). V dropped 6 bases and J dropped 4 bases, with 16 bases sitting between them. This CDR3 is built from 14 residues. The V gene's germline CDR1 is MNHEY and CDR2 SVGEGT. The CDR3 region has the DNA TGTGCCAGCAGAATACGGACAGCGGATTACGAGCAGTACTTC. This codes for CASRIRTADYEQYF.

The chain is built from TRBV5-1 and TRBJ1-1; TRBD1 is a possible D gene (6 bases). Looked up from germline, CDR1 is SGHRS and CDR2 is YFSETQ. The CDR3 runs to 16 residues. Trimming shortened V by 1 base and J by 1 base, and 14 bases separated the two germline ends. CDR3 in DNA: TGCGCCAGCAGCTTGATAGGGTTGGGGGCGAACACTGAAGCTTTCTTT. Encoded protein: CASSLIGLGANTEAFF.

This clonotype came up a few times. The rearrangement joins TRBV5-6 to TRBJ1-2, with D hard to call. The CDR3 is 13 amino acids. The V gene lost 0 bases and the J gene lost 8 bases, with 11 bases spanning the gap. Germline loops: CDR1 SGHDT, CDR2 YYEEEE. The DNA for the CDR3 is TGTGCCAGCAGCTTGGCCGAAGGGCAAGGCTACACCTTC. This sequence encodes CASSLAEGQGYTF.

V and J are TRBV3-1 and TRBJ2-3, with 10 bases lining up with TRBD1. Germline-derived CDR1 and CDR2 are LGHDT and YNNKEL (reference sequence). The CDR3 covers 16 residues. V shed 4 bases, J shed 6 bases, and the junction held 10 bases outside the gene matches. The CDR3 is CASSRADRGRKDTQYF. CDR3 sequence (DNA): TGTGCCAGCAGCCGAGCAGACAGGGGGCGAAAGGATACGCAGTATTTT.

The CDR3 sequence: CASTRTGGSYEQYV. The CDR3 coding sequence is TGTGCCAGCACCCGGACAGGGGGATCCTACGAGCAGTACGTC. V gene TRBV7-4 combines with J gene TRBJ2-7; TRBD1 matches at 10 bases. CDR1 and CDR2 (germline): SGHVT, SQSDAQ. The CDR3 has 14 amino acids. V dropped 7 bases and J dropped 1; count of bases not matched to a gene: 4.

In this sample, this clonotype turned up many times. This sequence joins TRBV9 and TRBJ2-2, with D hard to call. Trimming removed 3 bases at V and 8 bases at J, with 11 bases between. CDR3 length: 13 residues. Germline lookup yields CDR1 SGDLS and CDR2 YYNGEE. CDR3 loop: CASSDSGRGELFF. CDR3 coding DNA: TGTGCCAGCAGCGACTCCGGGCGAGGGGAGCTGTTTTTT.

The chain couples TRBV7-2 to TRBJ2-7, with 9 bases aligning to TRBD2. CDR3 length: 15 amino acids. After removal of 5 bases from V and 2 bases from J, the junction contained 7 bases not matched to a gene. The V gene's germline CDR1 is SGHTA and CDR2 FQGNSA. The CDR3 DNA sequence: TGTGCCAGCAGCCCATATAGCGGGGGCCCCTACGAGCAGTACTTC. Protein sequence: CASSPYSGGPYEQYF.

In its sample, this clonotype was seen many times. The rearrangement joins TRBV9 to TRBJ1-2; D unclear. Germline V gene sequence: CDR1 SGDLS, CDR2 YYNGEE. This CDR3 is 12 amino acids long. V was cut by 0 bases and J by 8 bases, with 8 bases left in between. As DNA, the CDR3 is TGTGCCAGCAGCGTAGGCCAAGGGGGCTACACCTTC. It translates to CASSVGQGGYTF.

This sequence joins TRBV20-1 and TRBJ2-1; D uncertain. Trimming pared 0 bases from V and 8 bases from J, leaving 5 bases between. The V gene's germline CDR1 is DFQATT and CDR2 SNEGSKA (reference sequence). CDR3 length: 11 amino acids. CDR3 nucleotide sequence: TGCAGTGCTAGAGATTTCCATGAGCAGTTCTTC. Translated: CSARDFHEQFF.

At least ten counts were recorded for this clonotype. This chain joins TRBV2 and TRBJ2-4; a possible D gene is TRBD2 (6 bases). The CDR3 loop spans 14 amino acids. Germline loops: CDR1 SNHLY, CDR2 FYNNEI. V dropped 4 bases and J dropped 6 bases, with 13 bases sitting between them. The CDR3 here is CASSGGGLGNIQYF. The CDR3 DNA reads TGTGCCAGCAGTGGTGGAGGGCTAGGAAACATTCAGTACTTC.

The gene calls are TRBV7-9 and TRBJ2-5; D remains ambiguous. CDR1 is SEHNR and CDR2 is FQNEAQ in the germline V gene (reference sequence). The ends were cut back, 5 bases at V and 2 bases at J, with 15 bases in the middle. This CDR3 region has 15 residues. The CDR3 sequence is CASSQSWTQQETQYF. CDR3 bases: TGTGCCAGCAGCCAAAGCTGGACGCAACAAGAGACCCAGTACTTC.

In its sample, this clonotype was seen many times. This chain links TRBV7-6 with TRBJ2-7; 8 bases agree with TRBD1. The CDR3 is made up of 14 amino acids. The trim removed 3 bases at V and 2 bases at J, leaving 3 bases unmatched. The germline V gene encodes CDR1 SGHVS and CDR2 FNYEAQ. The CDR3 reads CASSFGTGTYEQYF. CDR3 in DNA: TGTGCCAGCAGCTTTGGGACAGGCACCTACGAGCAGTACTTC. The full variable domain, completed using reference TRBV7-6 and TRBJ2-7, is GAGVSQSPRYKVTKRGQDVALRCDPISGHVSLYWYRQALGQGPEFLTYFNYEAQQDKSGLPNDRFSAERPEGSISTLTIQRTEQRDSAMYRCASSFGTGTYEQYFGPGTRLTVT.

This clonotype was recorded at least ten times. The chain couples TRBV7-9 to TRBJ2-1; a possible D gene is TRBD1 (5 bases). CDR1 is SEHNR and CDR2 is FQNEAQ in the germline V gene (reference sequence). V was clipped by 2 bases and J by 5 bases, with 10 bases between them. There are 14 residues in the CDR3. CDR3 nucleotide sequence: TGTGCCAGCAGCTTAAGACAGATTAACAATGAGCAGTTCTTC. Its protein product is CASSLRQINNEQFF.

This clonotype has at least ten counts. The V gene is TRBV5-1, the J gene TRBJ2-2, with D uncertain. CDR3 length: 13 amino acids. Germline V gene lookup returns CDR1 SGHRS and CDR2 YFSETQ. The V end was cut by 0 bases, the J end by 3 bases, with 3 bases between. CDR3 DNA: TGCGCCAGCAGCTTGGGACACACCGGGGAGCTGTTTTTT. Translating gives CASSLGHTGELFF. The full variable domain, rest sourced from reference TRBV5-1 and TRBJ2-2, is KAGVTQTPRYLIKTRGQQVTLSCSPISGHRSVSWYQQTPGQGLQFLFEYFSETQRNKGNFPGRFSGRQFSNSRSEMNVSTLELGDSALYLCASSLGHTGELFFGEGSRLTVL.

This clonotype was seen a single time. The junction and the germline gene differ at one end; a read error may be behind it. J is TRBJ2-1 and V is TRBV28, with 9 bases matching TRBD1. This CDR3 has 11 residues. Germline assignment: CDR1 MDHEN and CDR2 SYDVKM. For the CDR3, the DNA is TGTGCCACCGTGGAATGGGACAGGGTGATCTTC. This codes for CATVEWDRVIF.

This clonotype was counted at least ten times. The CDR3 reads CATSRDRETQYF. The CDR3, as DNA: TGTGCCACCAGCAGGGATAGGGAGACCCAGTACTTC. J is TRBJ2-5 and V is TRBV15; D remains ambiguous. Trimming removed 3 bases from V and 5 bases from J, with 7 bases in between. From germline, CDR1 is LNHNV and CDR2 YYDKDF (reference sequence). The CDR3 spans 12 residues.

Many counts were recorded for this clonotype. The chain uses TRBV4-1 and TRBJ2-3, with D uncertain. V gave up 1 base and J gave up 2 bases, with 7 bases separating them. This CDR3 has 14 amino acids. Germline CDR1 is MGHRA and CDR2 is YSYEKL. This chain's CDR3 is CASSQARITDTQYF. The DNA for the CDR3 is TGCGCCAGCAGCCAAGCGCGGATCACAGATACGCAGTATTTT.

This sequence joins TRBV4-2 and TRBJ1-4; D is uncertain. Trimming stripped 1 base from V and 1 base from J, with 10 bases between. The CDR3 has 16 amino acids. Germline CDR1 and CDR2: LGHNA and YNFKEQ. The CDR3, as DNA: TGTGCCAGCAGCCAAGTTTTGGCGGGAACTAATGAAAAACTGTTTTTT. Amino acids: CASSQVLAGTNEKLFF.

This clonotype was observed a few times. This CDR3 is CASSLTATYGYTF. CDR3 sequence (DNA): TGCGCCAGCAGCTTAACAGCTACCTATGGCTACACCTTC. The chain uses TRBV5-1 and TRBJ1-2; D remains unclear. The CDR3 covers 13 residues. Trimming left V 2 bases short and J 4 bases short, with 9 bases between. Germline lookup yields CDR1 SGHRS and CDR2 YFSETQ.

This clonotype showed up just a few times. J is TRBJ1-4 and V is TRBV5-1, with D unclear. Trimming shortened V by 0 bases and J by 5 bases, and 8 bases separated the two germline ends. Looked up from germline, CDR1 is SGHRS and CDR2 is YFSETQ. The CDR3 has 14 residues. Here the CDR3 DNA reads TGCGCCAGCAGCTTGGTGGCAGGCAATGAAAAACTGTTTTTT. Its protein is CASSLVAGNEKLFF.

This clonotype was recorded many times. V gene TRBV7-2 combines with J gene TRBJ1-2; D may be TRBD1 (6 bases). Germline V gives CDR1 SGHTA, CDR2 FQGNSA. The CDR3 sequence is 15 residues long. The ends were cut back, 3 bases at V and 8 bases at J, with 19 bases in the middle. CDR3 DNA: TGTGCCAGCAGCTTCTCCACCCCGGGGGGCGCAGGCTACACCTTC. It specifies CASSFSTPGGAGYTF.

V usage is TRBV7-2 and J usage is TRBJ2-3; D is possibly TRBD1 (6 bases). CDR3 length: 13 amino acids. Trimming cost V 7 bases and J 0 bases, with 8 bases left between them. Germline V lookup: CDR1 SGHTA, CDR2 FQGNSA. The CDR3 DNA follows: TGTGCCAGCAATACAGGGAGCACAGATACGCAGTATTTT. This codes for CASNTGSTDTQYF.

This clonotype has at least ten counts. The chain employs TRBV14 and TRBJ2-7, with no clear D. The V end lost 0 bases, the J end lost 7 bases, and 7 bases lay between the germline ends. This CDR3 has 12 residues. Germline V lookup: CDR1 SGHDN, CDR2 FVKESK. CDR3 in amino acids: CASSQDLGEQYV. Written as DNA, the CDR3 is TGTGCCAGCAGCCAAGATCTGGGGGAGCAGTACGTC.

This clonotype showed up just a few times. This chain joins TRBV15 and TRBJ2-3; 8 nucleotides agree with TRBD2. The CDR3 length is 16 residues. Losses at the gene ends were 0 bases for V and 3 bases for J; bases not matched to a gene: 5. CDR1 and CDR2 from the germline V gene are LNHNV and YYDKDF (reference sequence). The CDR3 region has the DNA TGTGCCACCAGCAGAGATCGGGGGGGACCAACAGATACGCAGTATTTT. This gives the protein CATSRDRGGPTDTQYF.

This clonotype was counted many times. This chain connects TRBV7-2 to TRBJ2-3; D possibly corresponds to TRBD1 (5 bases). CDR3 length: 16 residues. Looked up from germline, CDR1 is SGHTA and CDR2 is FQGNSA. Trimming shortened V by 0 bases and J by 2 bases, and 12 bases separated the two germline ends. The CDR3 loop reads CASSLARDRYTDTQYF. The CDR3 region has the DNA TGTGCCAGCAGCTTAGCCCGAGACAGATACACAGATACGCAGTATTTT.